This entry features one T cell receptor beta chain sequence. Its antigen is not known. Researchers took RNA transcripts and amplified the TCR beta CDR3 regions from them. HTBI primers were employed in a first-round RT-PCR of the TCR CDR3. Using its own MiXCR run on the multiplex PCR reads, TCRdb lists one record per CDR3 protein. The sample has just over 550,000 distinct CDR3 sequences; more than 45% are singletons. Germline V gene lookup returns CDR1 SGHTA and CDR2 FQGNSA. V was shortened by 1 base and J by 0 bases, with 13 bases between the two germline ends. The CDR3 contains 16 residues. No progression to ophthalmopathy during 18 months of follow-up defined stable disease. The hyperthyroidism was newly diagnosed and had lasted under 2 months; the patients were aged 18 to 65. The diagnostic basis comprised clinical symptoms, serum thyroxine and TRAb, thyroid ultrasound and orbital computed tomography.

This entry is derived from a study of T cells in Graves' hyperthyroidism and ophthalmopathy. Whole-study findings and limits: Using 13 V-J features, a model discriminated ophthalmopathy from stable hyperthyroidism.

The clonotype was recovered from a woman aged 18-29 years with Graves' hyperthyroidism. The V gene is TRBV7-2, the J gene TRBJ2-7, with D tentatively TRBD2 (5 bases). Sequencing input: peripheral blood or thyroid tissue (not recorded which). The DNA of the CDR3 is TGTGCCAGCAGCTTAGGGCCCGGACTTCTCTCCTACGAGCAGTACTTC. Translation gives CASSLGPGLLSYEQYF.